These 16 T cell receptor beta chains share one sample of origin, sequenced in a study of shared clonotypes between healthy human individuals. TCRdb keeps only in-frame clones here, not all; method: immunoSEQ multiplex PCR. Among 1.6 million or so clones listed, over 95% were seen once. Sequencing used naive CD4+ T cells sorted from blood. The subset was: CD45RA+ positively selected. The source of these receptors is a man younger than 45 in good health.

The J gene is TRBJ2-3, the V gene TRBV28, with 12 bases fitting TRBD2. Looked up from germline, CDR1 is MDHEN and CDR2 is SYDVKM. This CDR3 has 16 amino acids. V trimming: 4 bases; J trimming: 5 bases; junction bases outside the gene matches: 7. As DNA, the CDR3 is TGTGCCAGCAGTTCCAGACTAGCGGGAGTCCTAGATACGCAGTATTTT. Its protein product is CASSSRLAGVLDTQYF.

The J gene is TRBJ1-5, the V gene TRBV28, with D maybe TRBD1 (6 bases). The V end was cut by 0 bases, the J end by 3 bases, with 15 bases between. CDR3 length: 17 residues. The germline CDR1 and CDR2 sequences are MDHEN and SYDVKM. The CDR3 region is CASSLWGGQGNNQPQHF. The CDR3 bases are TGTGCCAGCAGTTTATGGGGAGGGCAGGGGAACAATCAGCCCCAGCATTTT.

The J gene is TRBJ2-7, the V gene TRBV7-2; 11 bases fit TRBD1. The CDR3 loop spans 15 amino acids. Germline loops: CDR1 SGHTA, CDR2 FQGNSA. The trim removed 6 bases at V and 3 bases at J, leaving 7 bases unmatched. For the CDR3, the DNA is TGTGCCAGCAGTTTACGGGACAGGGGGTACTACGAGCAGTACTTC. Its translation is CASSLRDRGYYEQYF. The entire variable domain, with the rest obtained from reference TRBV7-2 and TRBJ2-7, is as follows: GAGVSQSPSNKVTEKGKDVELRCDPISGHTALYWYRQSLGQGLEFLIYFQGNSAPDKSGLPSDRFSAERTGGSVSTLTIQRTQQEDSAVYLCASSLRDRGYYEQYFGPGTRLTVT.

V usage is TRBV5-1 and J usage is TRBJ1-2; D not certain. V was cut by 1 base and J by 4 bases, with 8 bases left in between. This CDR3 region has 13 residues. Germline CDR1 reads SGHRS; CDR2 reads YFSETQ. The CDR3 nucleotides read TGCGCCAGCAGCTTGATGCCCGCCTATGGCTACACCTTC. Its translation is CASSLMPAYGYTF. The whole variable domain, remainder taken from reference TRBV5-1 and TRBJ1-2, is KAGVTQTPRYLIKTRGQQVTLSCSPISGHRSVSWYQQTPGQGLQFLFEYFSETQRNKGNFPGRFSGRQFSNSRSEMNVSTLELGDSALYLCASSLMPAYGYTFGSGTRLTVV.

J is TRBJ2-2 and V is TRBV4-3; D is undetermined. Trimming took 1 base from V and 3 from J, leaving 9 bases between them. Germline V lookup: CDR1 LGHNA, CDR2 YSLEER. This CDR3 is built from 15 residues. The CDR3 nucleotides read TGCGCCAGCAGCCAAGGAGGTGTCCACACCGGGGAGCTGTTTTTT. This encodes CASSQGGVHTGELFF.

The chain recombines TRBV7-8 with TRBJ2-7; D unresolved. This CDR3 has 14 residues. Per the germline V gene, CDR1 is SGHVS and CDR2 is FQNEAQ. Between the trimmed V and J ends, which lost 1 base and 1 base, there was a span of 8 bases. The CDR3 loop is CASSLVTYSYEQYF. As DNA, the CDR3 is TGTGCCAGCAGCTTAGTGACTTATTCCTACGAGCAGTACTTC.

V is TRBV18 and J is TRBJ1-1; tentatively, D is TRBD1 (6 bases). Germline V gene lookup returns CDR1 KGHSH and CDR2 LQKENI. Trimming cost V 3 bases and J 8 bases, with 10 bases left between them. The CDR3 loop spans 12 amino acids. CDR3 nucleotide sequence: TGTGCCAGCTCACCGTTAACAGGGGAAGCTTTCTTT. This translates into CASSPLTGEAFF. Full variable domain (remainder filled in from reference TRBV18 and TRBJ1-1): NAGVMQNPRHLVRRRGQEARLRCSPMKGHSHVYWYRQLPEEGLKFMVYLQKENIIDESGMPKERFSAEFPKEGPSILRIQQVVRGDSAAYFCASSPLTGEAFFGQGTRLTVV.

A word on this clone: This specimen includes other DNA sequences encoding the same CDR3. The chain joins TRBV28 to TRBJ1-1; D is unresolved. CDR3 size: 13 residues. CDR1 and CDR2 from the germline V gene are MDHEN and SYDVKM. Trimming cost V 1 base and J 1 base, with 4 bases left between them. In DNA form, the CDR3 reads TGTGCCAGCAGTTTATCAGCGAACACTGAAGCTTTCTTT. It specifies CASSLSANTEAFF.

The chain couples TRBV7-9 to TRBJ2-7, with 8 positions matching TRBD2. This CDR3 is 17 amino acids long. The V gene end was trimmed by 5 bases and the J gene end by 2 bases; junction bases not matched to a gene: 14. Germline-derived CDR1 and CDR2 are SEHNR and FQNEAQ (reference sequence). The CDR3 here is CASSPLGSGRITYEQYF. The CDR3 nucleotides read TGTGCCAGCAGCCCCCTCGGGAGCGGGAGAATAACCTACGAGCAGTACTTC.

The rearrangement joins TRBV18 to TRBJ2-1; D gene uncertain. The V gene lost 2 bases and the J gene lost 0 bases, with 8 bases spanning the gap. Germline assignment: CDR1 KGHSH and CDR2 LQKENI. The CDR3 contains 15 residues. CDR3 sequence reads: CASSPAPTSYNEQFF. CDR3 in DNA: TGTGCCAGCTCACCAGCTCCAACCTCCTACAATGAGCAGTTCTTC.

The rearrangement uses TRBV4-3 and TRBJ1-3; TRBD1 is a possible D gene (5 bases). Trimming removed 4 bases at V and 0 bases at J, with 28 bases between. Germline CDR1 and CDR2: LGHNA and YSLEER. The CDR3 sequence is 21 residues long. The CDR3 nucleotides are TGCGCCAGCAGCCTCAAATGGGGCTTCGAAGACCCGGGGCACTCTGGAAACACCATATATTTT. Translating gives CASSLKWGFEDPGHSGNTIYF.

This clone was seen just once. The chain has TRBV28 and TRBJ2-1; TRBD2 matches at 12 bases. V trimming: 7 bases; J trimming: 0 bases; junction bases outside the gene matches: 10. From germline, CDR1 is MDHEN and CDR2 SYDVKM. CDR3 length: 18 amino acids. CDR3 in amino acids: CASIAGLAGPSSYNEQFF. Here the CDR3 DNA reads TGTGCCAGCATCGCAGGACTAGCGGGACCTAGCTCCTACAATGAGCAGTTCTTC. The full variable domain, rest sourced from reference TRBV28 and TRBJ2-1, is DVKVTQSSRYLVKRTGEKVFLECVQDMDHENMFWYRQDPGLGLRLIYFSYDVKMKEKGDIPEGYSVSREKKERFSLILESASTNQTSMYLCASIAGLAGPSSYNEQFFGPGTRLTVL.

The count of this clone is one. The J gene is TRBJ2-5, the V gene TRBV6-1; the D gene is possibly TRBD1 (5 bases). Deletions cut 6 bases from V and 5 bases from J, with 19 bases between. The CDR3 contains 15 residues. Germline lookup yields CDR1 MNHNS and CDR2 SASEGT. CDR3 sequence reads: CASRPGPGSGETQYF. The CDR3 DNA follows: TGTGCCAGCAGGCCCGGCCCAGGGTCCGGGGAGACCCAGTACTTC.

This clone occurred a few times. Additional DNA sequences in this sample encode the identical CDR3. This chain links TRBV5-1 with TRBJ1-2; D is uncertain. Per germline, CDR1 SGHRS and CDR2 YFSETQ. The ends were cut back, 0 bases at V and 8 bases at J, with 8 bases in the middle. The CDR3 spans 12 residues. In nucleotides, the CDR3 is TGCGCCAGCAGCTTGGACCTTGGGGGCTACACCTTC. Protein product: CASSLDLGGYTF.

This clone was detected only once. This chain uses TRBV27 with TRBJ2-7, with D possibly being TRBD2 (5 bases). V was shortened by 8 bases and J by 6 bases, with 17 bases between the two germline ends. The CDR3 is made up of 13 amino acids. Germline V gene lookup returns CDR1 MNHEY and CDR2 SMNVEV (reference sequence). The CDR3 loop reads CASASHLGGEQYF. For the CDR3, the DNA is TGTGCCAGCGCCTCTCACCTTGGAGGCGAGCAGTACTTC.

The chain combines TRBV2 with TRBJ1-2; D perhaps matches TRBD1 (6 bases). Germline lookup yields CDR1 SNHLY and CDR2 FYNNEI. Deletions cut 6 bases from V and 4 bases from J, with 12 bases between. This CDR3 is built from 13 residues. DNA of the CDR3: TGTGCCAGCAGGGGAGACAGGAGCTATGGCTACACCTTC. It translates to CASRGDRSYGYTF.